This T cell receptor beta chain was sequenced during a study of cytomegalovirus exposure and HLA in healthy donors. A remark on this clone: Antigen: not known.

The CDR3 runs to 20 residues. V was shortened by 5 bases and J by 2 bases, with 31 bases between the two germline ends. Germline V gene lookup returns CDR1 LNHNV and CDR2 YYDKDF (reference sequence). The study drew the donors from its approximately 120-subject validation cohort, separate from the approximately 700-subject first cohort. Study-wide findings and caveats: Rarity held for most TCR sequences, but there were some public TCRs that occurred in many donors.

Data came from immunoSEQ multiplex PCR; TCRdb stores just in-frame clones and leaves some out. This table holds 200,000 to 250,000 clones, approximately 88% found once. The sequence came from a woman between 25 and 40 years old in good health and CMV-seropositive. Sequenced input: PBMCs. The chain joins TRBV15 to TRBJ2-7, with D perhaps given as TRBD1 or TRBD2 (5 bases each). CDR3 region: CATSLEGTRDPLRRPYEQYF. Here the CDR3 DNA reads TGTGCCACCAGCCTCGAGGGGACGAGGGATCCCTTGCGGCGCCCCTACGAGCAGTACTTC.